A single sample gave rise to the 18 T cell receptor beta chains below, sequenced in a study of brain T cells in children with intractable seizures. Using immunoSEQ multiplex PCR, the repertoire was profiled, and TCRdb retains in-frame clones only, with some absent. The table has about 350,000 clones, approximately 93% seen once. Time point reported: blood from clinic visit 5 months post-surgery; TSC patient then seizure free. The sequenced sample was peripheral blood, obtained more than 4 months after surgery. These receptors were collected from a boy less than two years old with tuberous sclerosis and intractable seizures.

The chain uses TRBV18 and TRBJ1-5, with 10 bases that match TRBD1. In germline, CDR1 is KGHSH, CDR2 LQKENI. With 1 base clipped from V and 5 bases from J, the junction kept 2 bases outside the gene matches. The CDR3 totals 15 residues. The CDR3 DNA sequence: TGTGCCAGCTCACCACTGACAGGGGGCGATCAGCCCCAGCATTTT. This codes for CASSPLTGGDQPQHF. The full variable domain, completed using reference TRBV18 and TRBJ1-5, is NAGVMQNPRHLVRRRGQEARLRCSPMKGHSHVYWYRQLPEEGLKFMVYLQKENIIDESGMPKERFSAEFPKEGPSILRIQQVVRGDSAAYFCASSPLTGGDQPQHFGDGTRLSIL.

The V and J genes are TRBV10-3 and TRBJ2-1; no clear D gene. Trimming took off 11 bases at V and 7 bases at J, with 12 bases between the two ends. The CDR3 is made up of 11 amino acids. Germline CDR1 ENHRY, CDR2 SYGVKD. The CDR3 DNA reads TGTGCCTCGCTTGGGTGGAATGAGCAGTTCTTC. Its protein is CASLGWNEQFF.

The chain uses TRBV30 and TRBJ1-2; TRBD1 aligns across 8 bases. The CDR3 is 15 residues long. The ends lost 0 bases at V and 7 bases at J; junction bases unmatched: 10. Germline CDR1 GTSNPN, CDR2 SVGIG (reference sequence). The CDR3 sequence is CAWSVRRQGAAGYTF. The CDR3 nucleotides read TGTGCCTGGAGTGTTCGGCGCCAGGGGGCGGCTGGCTACACCTTC.

This chain joins TRBV2 and TRBJ2-3, with TRBD1 as a possible D gene (5 bases). Germline lookup yields CDR1 SNHLY and CDR2 FYNNEI. This CDR3 has 15 residues. The V and J ends lost 5 bases and 4 bases respectively, with 16 bases between them. CDR3 DNA sequence: TGTGCCAGCAGTCTACAGGACCTCCAGGCAGATACGCAGTATTTT. It specifies CASSLQDLQADTQYF.

This clone is a singleton in its sample. The V gene is TRBV19, the J gene TRBJ1-1; 8 nucleotides line up with TRBD1. CDR3 length: 13 residues. V was pared by 9 bases and J by 1 base, with 4 bases of the junction left unmatched. Germline CDR1 LNHDA, CDR2 SQIVND (reference sequence). The CDR3 loop reads CASRQGWNTEAFF. Written as DNA, the CDR3 is TGTGCCAGCCGACAGGGGTGGAACACTGAAGCTTTCTTT.

This clone was seen more than once but under ten times. This chain uses TRBV7-9 with TRBJ2-2, with D tentatively TRBD1 (6 bases). The germline V and J ends were trimmed by 11 bases and 3 bases, with 7 bases remaining between them. Germline V gives CDR1 SEHNR, CDR2 FQNEAQ (reference sequence). This CDR3 spans 11 amino acids. The CDR3 DNA reads TGTGCCCCAGGGGACACCGGGGAGCTGTTTTTT. This codes for CAPGDTGELFF. Based on the CDR3 plus reference TRBV7-9 and TRBJ2-2, the full variable domain is DTGVSQNPRHKITKRGQNVTFRCDPISEHNRLYWYRQTLGQGPEFLTYFQNEAQLEKSRLLSDRFSAERPKGSFSTLEIQRTEQGDSAMYLCAPGDTGELFFGEGSRLTVL.

The chain joins TRBV28 to TRBJ2-5; 10 bases agree with TRBD2. This CDR3 is 15 amino acids long. Germline CDR1 reads MDHEN; CDR2 reads SYDVKM. Germline trimming cut 2 bases from V and 3 bases from J; bases unmatched to any gene: 3. The CDR3 coding sequence is TGTGCCAGCAGTTTAGCTAGCGGGGGAAAAGAGACCCAGTACTTC. Protein sequence: CASSLASGGKETQYF.

V is TRBV6-5 and J is TRBJ1-1; a possible D gene is TRBD1 (6 bases). The ends were cut back, 0 bases at V and 6 bases at J, with 11 bases in the middle. Germline lookup yields CDR1 MNHEY and CDR2 SVGAGI. This CDR3 spans 14 amino acids. For the CDR3, the DNA is TGTGCCAGCAGTTACTCAAGGACAGATCCTGAAGCTTTCTTT. It translates to CASSYSRTDPEAFF.

The chain joins TRBV4-1 to TRBJ2-3; 10 nucleotides match TRBD2. Trimming cost V 1 base and J 6 bases; bases outside gene matches: 7. The CDR3 is 16 residues long. The germline V gene encodes CDR1 MGHRA and CDR2 YSYEKL. The CDR3 sequence is CASSQGLAGAVDTQYF. DNA of the CDR3: TGCGCCAGCAGCCAAGGCCTAGCGGGGGCCGTTGATACGCAGTATTTT.

The V and J genes are TRBV15 and TRBJ2-3; 9 bases agree with TRBD2. In germline, CDR1 is LNHNV, CDR2 YYDKDF (reference sequence). Trimming at V came to 1 base and at J to 1 base, leaving 0 bases not matched to a gene. The CDR3 sequence is 15 residues long. The chain's CDR3 is CATSRGLAGTDTQYF. CDR3 nucleotide sequence: TGTGCCACCAGCAGAGGACTAGCGGGCACAGATACGCAGTATTTT.

The chain combines TRBV11-2 with TRBJ1-2; D remains ambiguous. CDR3 length: 13 residues. V lost 2 bases, J lost 4 bases, and 8 bases lay in between. CDR1 SGHAT and CDR2 FQNNGV come from the germline V gene. In DNA form, the CDR3 reads TGTGCCAGCAGCTTACAGTCGGCCTATGGCTACACCTTC. The encoded protein is CASSLQSAYGYTF.

V and J are TRBV5-5 and TRBJ1-1; D gene uncertain. The CDR3 spans 16 residues. Germline loops: CDR1 SGHKS, CDR2 YYEKEE (reference sequence). V gave up 0 bases and J gave up 2 bases, with 14 bases separating them. In nucleotides, the CDR3 is TGTGCCAGCAGCTTGGAAAACCAAGAGGGAAACACTGAAGCTTTCTTT. It translates to CASSLENQEGNTEAFF.

The rearrangement joins TRBV19 to TRBJ1-5; 7 positions agree with TRBD1. Germline assignment: CDR1 LNHDA and CDR2 SQIVND (reference sequence). The CDR3 totals 17 residues. V lost 4 bases to trimming and J lost 5 bases; unmatched junction nucleotides: 14. The CDR3 loop is CASSTGTANPWDQPQHF. For the CDR3, the DNA is TGTGCCAGTAGTACTGGGACAGCTAACCCTTGGGATCAGCCCCAGCATTTT.

The rearrangement joins TRBV30 to TRBJ1-1; D is possibly TRBD1 (5 bases). This CDR3 spans 17 amino acids. V lost 4 bases to trimming and J lost 2 bases, with 23 bases between them. The V gene's germline CDR1 is GTSNPN and CDR2 SVGIG (reference sequence). The CDR3 protein is CAWTTLPIEGKNTEAFF. In DNA, the CDR3 is TGTGCCTGGACCACACTCCCAATCGAGGGGAAAAACACTGAAGCTTTCTTT.

The V and J genes are TRBV19 and TRBJ2-3, with D uncertain. Germline V gives CDR1 LNHDA, CDR2 SQIVND (reference sequence). Between the trimmed V and J ends, which lost 7 bases and 6 bases, there was a span of 8 bases. This CDR3 contains 11 residues. The CDR3 sequence is CASNSRDTQYF. The CDR3 DNA sequence: TGTGCCAGTAACTCCCGGGATACGCAGTATTTT.

This chain uses TRBV3-1 (or the pseudogene TRBV3-2) with TRBJ1-2; 7 nucleotides line up with TRBD1. With V trimmed by 2 bases and J by 4 bases, 7 bases remained unmatched. This CDR3 is 15 amino acids long. Per the germline V gene, CDR1 is LGHDT and CDR2 is YNNKEL (reference sequence). In nucleotides, the CDR3 is TGTGCCAGCAGCCAACCACAGGGGAGGGTCTATGGCTACACCTTC. Its protein is CASSQPQGRVYGYTF.

The chain combines TRBV23-1 with TRBJ1-3, with D perhaps TRBD1 (6 bases). TRBV23-1 is assigned to the ORF class and has an uncertain function. Deletions cut 3 bases from V and 0 bases from J, with 21 bases between. The CDR3 spans 19 residues. The DNA of the CDR3 is TGCGCCAGCAGTCATATCCGGGACATCAACTTTTACTCTGGAAACACCATATATTTT. Its protein is CASSHIRDINFYSGNTIYF.

J is TRBJ2-1 and V is TRBV7-9, with 12 bases that match TRBD2. After removal of 5 bases from V and 10 bases from J, the junction contained 12 bases not matched to a gene. This CDR3 region has 16 residues. Germline V CDR1 and CDR2: SEHNR, FQNEAQ (reference sequence). This CDR3 is CASSPRLAGVYGEQFF. DNA of the CDR3: TGTGCCAGCAGCCCAAGACTAGCGGGAGTGTACGGGGAGCAGTTCTTC.